The T cell receptor (beta chain) under discussion was sequenced for a study of OX40 agonist ivuxolimab in advanced cancers. Patients with autoimmune history or systemic immunosuppression were excluded. The sample holds one count of this clone. TCRdb's copy holds only in-frame clones and misses some; the assay was immunoSEQ multiplex PCR. The top ten clones hold approximately 2.4% of a sample with 35,000 to 50,000 clones, more than 80% of them seen once. The germline CDR1 and CDR2 sequences are SGHRS and YFSETQ. V was trimmed by 4 bases and J by 1 base, leaving 11 bases between them. The CDR3 is 14 amino acids.

The rearrangement links TRBV5-1 to TRBJ2-5; D may be TRBD1 (6 bases). The source is an adult with an advanced solid tumor such as melanoma, head and neck, liver or kidney cancer. This specimen consisted of CD4+ or CD8+ T cells sorted from blood, obtained in a trial of the OX40 agonist ivuxolimab. The CDR3 region has the DNA TGCGCCAGCAGCCTCCGGACAGCCCAAGAGACCCAGTACTTC. It is translated as CASSLRTAQETQYF.